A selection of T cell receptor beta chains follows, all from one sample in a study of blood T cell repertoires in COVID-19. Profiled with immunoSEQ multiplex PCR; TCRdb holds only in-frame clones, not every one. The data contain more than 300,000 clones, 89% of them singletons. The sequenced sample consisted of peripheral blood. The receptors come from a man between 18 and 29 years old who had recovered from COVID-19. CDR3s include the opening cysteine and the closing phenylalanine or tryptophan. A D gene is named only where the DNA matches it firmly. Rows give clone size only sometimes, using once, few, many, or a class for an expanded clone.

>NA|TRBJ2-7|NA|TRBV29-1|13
TGCAGCGTCCTCGGGGATCTCAGCTACGAGCAGTACTTC
CSVLGDLSYEQYF
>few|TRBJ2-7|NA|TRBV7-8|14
TGTGCCAGCAGCTCCGACGGGGTGACCTACGAGCAGTACTTC
CASSSDGVTYEQYF
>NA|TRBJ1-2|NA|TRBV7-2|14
TGTGCCAGCAGCCTTAATGCTGTTTCCCGGGGCTACACCTTC
CASSLNAVSRGYTF
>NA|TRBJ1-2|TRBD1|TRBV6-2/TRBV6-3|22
TGTGCCAGCAGCCGTAGGGATAGTTACCAAGAGACAGGGGGCACGATCAACTATGGCTACACCTTC
CASSRRDSYQETGGTINYGYTF
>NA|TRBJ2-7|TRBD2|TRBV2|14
TGTGCCAGCAGAAAGGGACTAGCGGAATACGAGCAGTACTTC
CASRKGLAEYEQYF
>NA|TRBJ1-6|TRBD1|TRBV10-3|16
TGTGCCATCAGTGAGGAGGGACAGGCGGCTAATTCACCCCTCCACTTT
CAISEEGQAANSPLHF
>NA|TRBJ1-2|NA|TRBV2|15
TGTGCCAGCAGACCCACCGGGACAACCAACTATGGCTACACCTTC
CASRPTGTTNYGYTF
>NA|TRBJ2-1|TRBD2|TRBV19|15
TGTGCCAGTAGTACGACTAGCGGCACGGAAGATGAGCAGTTCTTC
CASSTTSGTEDEQFF
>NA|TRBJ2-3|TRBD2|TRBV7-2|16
TGTGCCAGCAGCCCCGGACTAGCGGGGCCCACAGATACGCAGTATTTT
CASSPGLAGPTDTQYF
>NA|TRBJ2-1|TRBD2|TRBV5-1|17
TGCGCCAGCAGCTTGAGCCCACGGGGGGGCTCTTGGGATGAGCAGTTCTTC
CASSLSPRGGSWDEQFF
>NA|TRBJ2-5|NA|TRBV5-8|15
TGTGCCAGCAGCCCGGGGCAGGGGTTAAGGGAGACCCAGTACTTC
CASSPGQGLRETQYF
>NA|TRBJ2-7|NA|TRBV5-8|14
TGTGCCAGCAGCTTGGGGGCACTAGCCGTCGAGCAGTACTTC
CASSLGALAVEQYF
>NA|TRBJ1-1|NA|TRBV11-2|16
TGTGCCAGCAGCTTATCCGGGGGGGGTGTGAACACTGAAGCTTTCTTT
CASSLSGGGVNTEAFF
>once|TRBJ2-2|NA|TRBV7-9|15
TGTGCCAGCAGGCTACGGGACTCCAACACCGGGGAGCTGTTTTTT
CASRLRDSNTGELFF
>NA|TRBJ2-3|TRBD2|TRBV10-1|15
TGCGCCAGCAGTGAGTTGGCGGGAGGGACAGATACGCAGTATTTT
CASSELAGGTDTQYF
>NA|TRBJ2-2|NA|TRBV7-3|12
TGTGCCAGCAGCCCTCGCCGGGGGGAGCTGTTTTTT
CASSPRRGELFF